The next 6 T cell receptor beta chains were all read from a single sample in a study of Graves' ophthalmopathy and Graves' hyperthyroidism. Amplifying from RNA transcripts, the study obtained TCR beta CDR3 regions. First-round RT-PCR with HTBI primers preceded a second-round multiplex PCR. TCRdb reanalysed the multiplex PCR reads using MiXCR and keeps one entry per CDR3 protein. The sample lists hundreds of thousands of distinct CDR3 sequences, roughly a fifth seen once, with more than 35% in the top ten. The sample taken for sequencing was peripheral blood. The receptors stem from a woman aged 50 to 65 with Graves' ophthalmopathy.

There are many counts of this clonotype. The J gene is TRBJ2-7, the V gene TRBV24-1, with 7 bases identical to TRBD1. The length of the CDR3 is 15 residues. Trimming at V came to 3 bases and at J to 9 bases, leaving 13 bases not matched to a gene. Germline assignment: CDR1 KGHDR and CDR2 SFDVKD. The DNA for the CDR3 is TGTGCCACCAGTGATCTCCGGACAGGCTCAGGACGGCAGTACTTC. Protein: CATSDLRTGSGRQYF.

This clonotype was recorded at least ten times. CDR3 sequence (DNA): TGCAGTGCCCAGCCCGATGGGGGAAACATTCAGTACTTC. It yields the protein CSAQPDGGNIQYF. The rearrangement joins TRBV20-1 to TRBJ2-4; D is tentatively TRBD1 or TRBD2 (5 bases each). V was cut by 6 bases and J by 6 bases, with 15 bases left in between. This CDR3 is built from 13 residues. Germline CDR1 reads DFQATT; CDR2 reads SNEGSKA (reference sequence).

The chain links TRBV6-1 to TRBJ1-3; TRBD1 agrees at 7 bases. The junction had 8 bases not matched to a gene; V was cut back by 4 bases and J by 2 bases. This CDR3 is built from 16 residues. From germline, CDR1 is MNHNS and CDR2 SASEGT. The CDR3 spells CASSARQGNTGNTIYF. The DNA of the CDR3 is TGTGCCAGCAGTGCGCGACAGGGTAACACTGGAAACACCATATATTTT.

This clonotype was observed at least ten times. The chain couples TRBV7-8 to TRBJ1-1; 9 positions match TRBD1. The CDR3 length is 13 residues. In germline, CDR1 is SGHVS, CDR2 FQNEAQ. Trimming took 5 bases from V and 11 from J; bases not matched to a gene: 9. This CDR3 reads CASSRGRTGEAFF. The CDR3 region has the DNA TGTGCCAGCAGCCGGGGGAGGACAGGGGAGGCTTTCTTT.

At least ten counts were recorded for this clonotype. The rearrangement joins TRBV12-3 or TRBV12-4 to TRBJ2-2, with TRBD2 matching 8 bases. V shed 3 bases, J shed 6 bases, and the junction held 6 bases outside the gene matches. The CDR3 sequence is 15 residues long. This chain's CDR3 is CASSFLGTRAGELFF. The CDR3, as DNA: TGTGCCAGCAGTTTCCTCGGGACTAGAGCCGGGGAGCTGTTTTTT.

In its sample, this clonotype was seen many times. The rearrangement links TRBV6-1 to TRBJ1-3; D is undetermined. V was clipped by 2 bases and J by 0 bases, with 5 bases between them. This CDR3 is 14 amino acids long. CDR1 MNHNS and CDR2 SASEGT come from the germline V gene. As DNA, the CDR3 is TGTGCCAGCAGTGAAAACAGCTCTGGAAACACCATATATTTT. It translates to CASSENSSGNTIYF.